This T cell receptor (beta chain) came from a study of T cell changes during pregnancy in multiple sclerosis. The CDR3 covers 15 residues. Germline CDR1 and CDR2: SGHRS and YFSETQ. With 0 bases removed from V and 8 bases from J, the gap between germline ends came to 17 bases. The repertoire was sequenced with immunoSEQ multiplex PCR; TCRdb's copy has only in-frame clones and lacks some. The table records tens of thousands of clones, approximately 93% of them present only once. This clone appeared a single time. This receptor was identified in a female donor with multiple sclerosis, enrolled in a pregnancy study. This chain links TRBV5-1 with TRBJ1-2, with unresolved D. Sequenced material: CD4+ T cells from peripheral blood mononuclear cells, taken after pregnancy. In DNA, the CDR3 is TGCGCCAGCAGCTTGGAAATGTTAAGCCTTCACGGCTACACCTTC. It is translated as CASSLEMLSLHGYTF.